A selection of T cell receptor beta chains follows, all from one sample in a study of T cells after yellow fever vaccination. TCRdb redid the calling of the 5' RACE reads with MiXCR, one entry per CDR3 protein. The sample carries approximately 70,000 distinct CDR3 sequences, more than 5.5% recorded once. Sequences were derived from CD8+ T cells sorted from PBMCs, sampled approximately 11 days after the first yellow fever vaccination. The origin of the receptors is a man in his late teens or twenties who received the YFV17D yellow fever vaccine. Each CDR3 is given with its conserved first and last residue. The order of the fields is clone size, J gene, V gene, D gene, CDR3 DNA, CDR3 protein. A D gene is named only where the DNA matches it firmly. Size is stated as once, few or many counts, or a class when the clone is expanded.

few	TRBJ1-2	TRBV14	TRBD1	TGTGCCAGCAGCCAACGAGGGACAGGGGACCGTTTGGCTGGCTACACCTTC	CASSQRGTGDRLAGYTF
many	TRBJ1-5	TRBV4-3	NA	TGCGCCAGCAGCCAAGATTTGGCAGGGACTCAGCCCCAGCATTTT	CASSQDLAGTQPQHF
many	TRBJ2-1	TRBV4-1	NA	TGCGCCAGCAGCCAAAAAACCGGGGCTTACAATGAGCAGTTCTTC	CASSQKTGAYNEQFF
few	TRBJ2-2	TRBV5-1	NA	TGCGCCAGCAGCCTGGCAGGGACCCGGGGCACCGGGGAGCTGTTTTTT	CASSLAGTRGTGELFF
few	TRBJ1-5	TRBV9	NA	TGTGCCAGCAGCGTAGGCGGGGCTGGGAACAATCAGCCCCAGCATTTT	CASSVGGAGNNQPQHF
many	TRBJ2-2	TRBV9	NA	TGTGCCAGCAGCGTAGCTAGCGCTTCCACCGGGGAGCTGTTTTTT	CASSVASASTGELFF
few	TRBJ2-3	TRBV19	NA	TGTGCCAGTAGTCCCATGGGAGGCGATACGCAGTATTTT	CASSPMGGDTQYF
medium-sized	TRBJ2-5	TRBV18	TRBD2	TGTGCCAGCTCACCGAAGGCCTACGTGGTAGCGGGGAAAGAGACCCAGTACTTC	CASSPKAYVVAGKETQYF
few	TRBJ1-3	TRBV4-1	NA	TGCGCCAGCAGCCAAGAACCAGGTTGGAACACCATATATTTT	CASSQEPGWNTIYF
many	TRBJ1-1	TRBV29-1	NA	TGCAGCACTGCCACTAACACTGAAGCTTTCTTT	CSTATNTEAFF